This TCR beta chain stems from a study of blood T cell repertoires in COVID-19. Study at large: Acute and convalescent COVID-19 samples came from the United States, Italy and Spain.

The CDR3 spans 15 residues. Trimming at V came to 4 bases and at J to 0 bases, leaving 6 bases not matched to a gene. Germline V gene lookup returns CDR1 PRHDT and CDR2 FYEKMQ (reference sequence). Recruits, aged roughly 18 to 89 years, lived in around 24 US areas. Cohort 3 recovery required two negative PCRs, clearance, or symptom resolution. As handled by the study authors: Estimates of nucleated cell counts were drawn from the amplification of reference gene primers. Repertoires were generated with immunoSEQ multiplex PCR, while TCRdb's copy carries only in-frame clones and drops some. That table gives V, J and clone size, and the DNA gave D and trimming. There are 250,000 to 350,000 clones in the sample; 87% occur only once, and approximately 5% lies in the top ten.

The chain is built from TRBV13 and TRBJ2-7; 7 positions agree with TRBD2. Material for sequencing was PBMCs or T cells enriched from blood (not recorded which). This clonotype was sampled from a young woman who had recovered from COVID-19. The CDR3 is CASSSLAESSYEQYF. Here the CDR3 DNA reads TGTGCCAGCAGCTCCCTAGCGGAGAGCTCCTACGAGCAGTACTTC.